A selection of T cell receptor beta chains follows, all from one sample in a study of blood T cell repertoires in COVID-19. This table comes from immunoSEQ multiplex PCR, and its TCRdb copy is limited to in-frame clones, with some not included. The profile covers about 230,000 clones, with around 80% appearing a single time and around 2.4% taken by the ten largest. Sequencing was done on a sample of peripheral blood. These TCRs come from a man between 35 and 55 years old who had recovered from COVID-19. CDR3s leave out the opening cysteine and the closing phenylalanine or tryptophan.

j_gene | v_gene | CDR3aa
TRBJ2-6 | TRBV2 | ASRDSSGANVLT
TRBJ2-3 | TRBV7-9 | ASSSQTSGRVFTQY
TRBJ2-7 | TRBV21-1 | ASSGRTGHPCEQY
TRBJ2-7 | TRBV11-3 | ASSFSVGSSYEQY
TRBJ1-2 | TRBV25-1 | ASSGLQGQDGYT
TRBJ2-7 | TRBV5-6 | ASRSTGSSYEQY
TRBJ2-5 | TRBV27 | ASGGIGGETQY
TRBJ1-3 | TRBV3-1/TRBV3-2 | ASSQGSGNTIY
TRBJ2-1 | TRBV27 | ASSSTSGEQF
TRBJ1-6 | TRBV7-8 | ASSLVIRGNSPLH
TRBJ2-7 | TRBV6-6 | ASLPAPRQNSYEQY
TRBJ1-5 | TRBV19 | ASSFGLNNQPQH
TRBJ1-1 | TRBV7-8 | ASSLVDRENTEAF
TRBJ1-2 | TRBV7-2 | ASSTRLVDYT
TRBJ1-2 | TRBV28 | ASSSTHGYT
TRBJ1-3 | TRBV9 | ASSEGGFSGNTIY
TRBJ1-3 | TRBV29-1 | SVEGQRSGNTIY
TRBJ1-6 | TRBV2 | ASSVDPGTASYNSPLH
TRBJ2-7 | TRBV11-3 | ASSLAGTGPYEQY
TRBJ2-1 | TRBV29-1 | SVLGGVSYNEQF
TRBJ1-2 | TRBV11-2 | ASSHGQNYGYT
TRBJ1-3 | TRBV6-5 | ASRLTGTSGNTIY
TRBJ2-1 | TRBV5-4 | ASSAPGLAGGGEQF
TRBJ1-4 | TRBV29-1 | SAKDSLDEKLF
TRBJ1-5 | TRBV4-1 | ASSQGQGAQPQH
TRBJ1-5 | TRBV2 | ASSGTGGANQPQH
TRBJ2-1 | TRBV11-2 | ASSLLAMTYNEQF
TRBJ2-5 | TRBV6-5 | ASNQRGGETQY
TRBJ2-1 | TRBV3-1/TRBV3-2 | ASSRPKLGRDHYNEQF
TRBJ1-5 | TRBV2 | ASNTGLQQPQH
TRBJ2-2 | TRBV9 | ASSLGTGGSTGELF
TRBJ1-5 | TRBV5-6 | ASSLYLGQGHQPQH
TRBJ1-4 | TRBV27 | ASSVGTGANEKLF
TRBJ1-1 | TRBV11-2 | ASSVGGTGTEAF
TRBJ2-7 | TRBV7-2 | ASSLSWRRGSYEQY
TRBJ1-4 | TRBV21-1 | ASSTKRQANEKLF
TRBJ1-6 | TRBV18 | ASSPPGQNGIIHPLH
TRBJ2-7 | TRBV5-1 | ASSFRGGTYEQY
TRBJ1-2 | TRBV28 | ASSSGQGIEGYT
TRBJ2-7 | TRBV14 | ASSRPPNPEQY
TRBJ1-6 | TRBV7-8 | ASSLVQGAGSPLH
TRBJ1-2 | TRBV19 | ASCGANYGYT
TRBJ1-5 | TRBV30 | AWSPGVSQPQH
TRBJ2-2 | TRBV29-1 | SVTRQGYTGELF
TRBJ2-4 | TRBV7-9 | ASSLGRVGKNIQY
TRBJ2-1 | TRBV10-2 | ASRDTSGRLSSSYNEQF
TRBJ2-1 | TRBV7-2 | ASSLFAGENNEQF
TRBJ2-3 | TRBV2 | ASRAPTDTQY
TRBJ2-3 | TRBV6-2/TRBV6-3 | ASSYRPGTGTQY
TRBJ2-2 | TRBV7-6 | ASRTPGTSGGELF
TRBJ2-7 | TRBV7-2 | ASSSLAGPQY
TRBJ2-5 | TRBV7-9 | ASSLGLSGETQY
TRBJ2-5 | TRBV10-3 | AIAASGDQETQY
TRBJ1-1 | TRBV27 | ASSYWRRDTEAF